This passage covers 21 T cell receptor beta chains from one sample sequenced in a study of blood T cell repertoires in COVID-19. Here immunoSEQ multiplex PCR was the method, and the copy in TCRdb shows in-frame clones only, minus some. The sample contains about 380,000 clones, 85% to 90% of which appear only once. Sequencing was done on a sample of PBMCs or T cells enriched from blood (not recorded which). These receptors came from a woman younger than 35 who had recovered from COVID-19.

This clone has just a few counts. The chain combines TRBV2 with TRBJ2-4; D not certain. V was trimmed by 3 bases and J by 1 base, leaving 4 bases between them. This CDR3 comprises 13 residues. Germline CDR1 and CDR2: SNHLY and FYNNEI. CDR3 bases: TGTGCCAGCAGTGACGGGGCCAAAAACATTCAGTACTTC. Translation: CASSDGAKNIQYF.

The table lists this clone with a count of one. The chain employs TRBV3-1 (or the pseudogene TRBV3-2) and TRBJ2-1, with a possible D match to TRBD1 (6 bases). The germline V and J ends were trimmed by 6 bases and 7 bases, with 13 bases remaining between them. Looked up from germline, CDR1 is LGHDT and CDR2 is YNNKEL (reference sequence). The length of the CDR3 is 13 residues. This chain's CDR3 is CASRLKGENEQFF. DNA for the CDR3: TGTGCCAGCAGACTTAAGGGGGAGAATGAGCAGTTCTTC.

The chain has TRBV4-2 and TRBJ2-2; 12 positions match TRBD2. CDR3 length equals 19 residues. Per the germline V gene, CDR1 is LGHNA and CDR2 is YNFKEQ. The V gene end was trimmed by 1 base and the J gene end by 4 bases; junction bases not matched to a gene: 10. Here the CDR3 DNA reads TGTGCCAGCAGCCAAGCTGGGGCTAGCGGGGGGGCTGGCACCGGGGAGCTGTTTTTT. Translating it yields CASSQAGASGGAGTGELFF.

The V call is TRBV2, the J call TRBJ2-2, with a possible D match to TRBD2 (6 bases). Germline CDR1 reads SNHLY; CDR2 reads FYNNEI. Trimming stripped 8 bases from V and 1 base from J, with 11 bases between. CDR3 length: 14 residues. The CDR3 reads CASEGLENTGELFF. CDR3 DNA: TGTGCCAGCGAGGGACTTGAGAACACCGGGGAGCTGTTTTTT.

This clone was detected only once. V gene TRBV28 combines with J gene TRBJ1-2, with D perhaps matching TRBD1 (6 bases). V was clipped by 4 bases and J by 4 bases, with 25 bases between them. The CDR3 has 18 residues. Looked up from germline, CDR1 is MDHEN and CDR2 is SYDVKM. As DNA, the CDR3 is TGTGCCAGCAGTTCCCTACAGAAGGTTGGGGGCTTCGGCTATGGCTACACCTTC. Protein: CASSSLQKVGGFGYGYTF.

The chain couples TRBV9 to TRBJ2-2; the D gene is possibly TRBD1 (6 bases). Germline V gives CDR1 SGDLS, CDR2 YYNGEE. The CDR3 loop spans 14 amino acids. V lost 0 bases, J lost 4 bases, and 7 bases lay in between. The CDR3 nucleotides read TGTGCCAGCAGCGTAGGGACAGTCACCGGGGAGCTGTTTTTT. It encodes CASSVGTVTGELFF.

The chain is built from TRBV14 and TRBJ1-1; D perhaps matches TRBD1 (5 bases). This CDR3 has 15 residues. V was shortened by 0 bases and J by 5 bases, with 13 bases between the two germline ends. From germline, CDR1 is SGHDN and CDR2 FVKESK. The CDR3 sequence is CASSQDPGVRTEAFF. CDR3 nucleotides: TGTGCCAGCAGCCAAGATCCGGGGGTACGGACTGAAGCTTTCTTT.

V usage is TRBV15 and J usage is TRBJ2-2; tentative D call: TRBD2 (6 bases). CDR3 length: 15 residues. Germline V gives CDR1 LNHNV, CDR2 YYDKDF (reference sequence). Trimming took off 5 bases at V and 4 bases at J, with 14 bases between the two ends. CDR3 region: CATSSRASVTGELFF. The CDR3 bases are TGTGCCACCAGCTCCCGGGCTAGCGTCACCGGGGAGCTGTTTTTT.

Notes on this clone: A junction end diverges from the germline sequence, so it may reflect a read error. The genes are TRBV7-7 and TRBJ2-3, with 8 bases identical to TRBD2. The CDR3 consists of 16 residues. Per the germline V gene, CDR1 is SSHAT and CDR2 is FNYEAQ (reference sequence). CDR3 region: CASSPSSSGGTDTQYF. CDR3 nucleotides: TGTGCTAGCAGCCCCAGTTCGAGCGGGGGTACAGATACGCAGTATTTT.

This clone came up once. The CDR3 spells CASSPLGGSTYNEQFF. CDR3 DNA: TGCGCCAGCAGCCCCCTCGGGGGTAGTACCTACAATGAGCAGTTCTTC. The chain recombines TRBV4-1 with TRBJ2-1, with D tentatively TRBD2 (6 bases). Trimming shortened V by 4 bases and J by 2 bases, and 15 bases separated the two germline ends. This CDR3 spans 16 amino acids. Germline V CDR1 and CDR2: MGHRA, YSYEKL.

DNA for the CDR3: TGTGCCAGCTCAGACGGGTTTCTTCGGGACGAGCAGTACTTC. It translates to CASSDGFLRDEQYF. This chain links TRBV18 with TRBJ2-7; no clear D. CDR3 length equals 14 residues. Germline V CDR1 and CDR2: KGHSH, LQKENI. V gave up 5 bases and J gave up 5 bases, with 16 bases separating them.

The chain combines TRBV7-9 with TRBJ2-1; 9 bases line up with TRBD1. Germline V CDR1 and CDR2: SEHNR, FQNEAQ (reference sequence). This CDR3 spans 16 amino acids. With V trimmed by 5 bases and J by 0 bases, 5 bases remained unmatched. The CDR3 nucleotides read TGTGCCAGCAGCAAAAGACAGGGGGACTCCTACAATGAGCAGTTCTTC. Amino acids: CASSKRQGDSYNEQFF. Complete variable domain (other parts from reference TRBV7-9 and TRBJ2-1): DTGVSQNPRHKITKRGQNVTFRCDPISEHNRLYWYRQTLGQGPEFLTYFQNEAQLEKSRLLSDRFSAERPKGSFSTLEIQRTEQGDSAMYLCASSKRQGDSYNEQFFGPGTRLTVL.

J is TRBJ2-3 and V is TRBV7-6, with D perhaps TRBD2 (6 bases). The CDR3 length is 13 residues. The germline V gene has CDR1 SGHVS and CDR2 FNYEAQ. The ends were cut back, 5 bases at V and 4 bases at J, with 10 bases in the middle. The CDR3: CASSPGTPDTQYF. CDR3 sequence (DNA): TGTGCCAGCAGCCCAGGGACTCCAGATACGCAGTATTTT.

This clone was recorded once. The chain has TRBV7-9 and TRBJ1-2; 10 bases match TRBD1. The CDR3 covers 14 residues. The germline V gene has CDR1 SEHNR and CDR2 FQNEAQ (reference sequence). The junction had 5 bases not matched to a gene; V was cut back by 5 bases and J by 5 bases. The CDR3 loop reads CASSRDRGGYGYTF. The CDR3 DNA reads as TGTGCCAGCAGCAGGGACAGGGGCGGATATGGCTACACCTTC.

About this clone: This sample includes further DNA sequences coding for the same CDR3. This rearrangement joins TRBV2 to TRBJ1-1; no clear D gene. The CDR3 is 12 amino acids. V lost 4 bases and J 2 bases, leaving 5 bases between the germline ends. Per germline, CDR1 SNHLY and CDR2 FYNNEI. The CDR3 bases are TGTGCCAGCAGTGTAGTTAACACTGAAGCTTTCTTT. Residues: CASSVVNTEAFF.

The chain combines TRBV3-1 (or the pseudogene TRBV3-2) with TRBJ1-2; 11 bases map to TRBD1. The CDR3 runs to 15 residues. Germline V lookup: CDR1 LGHDT, CDR2 YNNKEL (reference sequence). V was clipped by 3 bases and J by 3 bases; unmatched bases: 3. The CDR3 loop reads CASSQRGQGDYGYTF. CDR3 bases: TGTGCCAGCAGCCAGAGGGGACAGGGGGACTATGGCTACACCTTC.

This chain links TRBV5-6 with TRBJ1-5; D gene ambiguous. V shed 4 bases and J shed 1 base, with 6 bases lying between them. The CDR3 consists of 13 residues. The germline V gene has CDR1 SGHDT and CDR2 YYEEEE. CDR3 coding DNA: TGTGCCAGCAGCCTGAGGAGCAATCAGCCCCAGCATTTT. It specifies CASSLRSNQPQHF.

This clone was detected only once. The chain is built from TRBV30 and TRBJ1-2; no definite D call. The germline gives CDR1 GTSNPN, CDR2 SVGIG (reference sequence). The germline V and J ends were trimmed by 4 bases and 5 bases, with 20 bases remaining between them. The CDR3 is 15 amino acids. The CDR3 sequence is CAWTAGLNNGYGYTF. As DNA, the CDR3 is TGTGCCTGGACTGCCGGACTTAACAATGGGTATGGCTACACCTTC.

This clone was counted between two and nine times. V gene TRBV9 combines with J gene TRBJ1-4; maybe TRBD1 (6 bases). The V end was cut by 4 bases, the J end by 14 bases, with 24 bases between. This CDR3 region has 15 residues. The germline gives CDR1 SGDLS, CDR2 YYNGEE. CDR3 nucleotides: TGTGCCAGCAGCCGCGACAGGAAACAAGGCGGTGGGCTGTTTTTT. Amino acid sequence: CASSRDRKQGGGLFF. Filled out from reference TRBV9 and TRBJ1-4, the complete variable domain reads DSGVTQTPKHLITATGQRVTLRCSPRSGDLSVYWYQQSLDQGLQFLIQYYNGEERAKGNILERFSAQQFPDLHSELNLSSLELGDSALYFCASSRDRKQGGGLFFGSGTQLSVL.

CDR3 amino acids: CSASRRGAGTGELFF. DNA of the CDR3: TGCAGTGCTAGTCGGCGGGGGGCCGGCACCGGGGAGCTGTTTTTT. The rearrangement links TRBV20-1 to TRBJ2-2, with TRBD2 matching over 8 bases. The CDR3 length is 15 residues. Trimming removed 3 bases from V and 4 bases from J; junction bases left unmatched: 7. Germline lookup yields CDR1 DFQATT and CDR2 SNEGSKA (reference sequence).

CDR3 sequence reads: CASIGQGISHEQYF. CDR3 nucleotides: TGTGCCAGCATCGGACAGGGGATTAGCCACGAGCAGTACTTC. The V and J genes are TRBV7-8 and TRBJ2-7; 9 bases match TRBD1. The CDR3 consists of 14 residues. Germline lookup yields CDR1 SGHVS and CDR2 FQNEAQ. The J segment lost 5 bases and the V segment lost 7 bases, leaving 9 bases of the junction unmatched.